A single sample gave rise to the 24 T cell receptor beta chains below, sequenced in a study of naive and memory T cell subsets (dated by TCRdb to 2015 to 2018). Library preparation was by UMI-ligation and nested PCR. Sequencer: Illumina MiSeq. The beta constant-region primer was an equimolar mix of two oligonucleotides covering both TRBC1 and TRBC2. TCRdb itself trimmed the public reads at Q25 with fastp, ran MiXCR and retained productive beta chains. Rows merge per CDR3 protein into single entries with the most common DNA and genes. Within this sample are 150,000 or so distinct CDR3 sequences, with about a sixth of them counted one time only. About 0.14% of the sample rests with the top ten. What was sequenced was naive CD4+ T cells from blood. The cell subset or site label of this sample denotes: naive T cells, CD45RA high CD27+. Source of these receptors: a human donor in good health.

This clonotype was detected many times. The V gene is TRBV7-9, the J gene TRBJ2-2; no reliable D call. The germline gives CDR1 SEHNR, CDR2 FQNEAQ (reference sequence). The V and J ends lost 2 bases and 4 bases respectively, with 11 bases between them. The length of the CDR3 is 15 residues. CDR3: CASSLRGGGTGELFF. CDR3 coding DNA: TGTGCCAGCAGCTTAAGAGGTGGTGGCACCGGGGAGCTGTTTTTT.

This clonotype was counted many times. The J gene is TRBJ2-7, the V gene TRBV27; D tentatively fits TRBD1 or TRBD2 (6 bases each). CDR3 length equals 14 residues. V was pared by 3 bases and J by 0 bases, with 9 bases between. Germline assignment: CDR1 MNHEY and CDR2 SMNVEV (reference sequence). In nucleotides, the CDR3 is TGTGCCAGCAGTTTGGAGGGGGGCTCCTACGAGCAGTACTTC. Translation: CASSLEGGSYEQYF.

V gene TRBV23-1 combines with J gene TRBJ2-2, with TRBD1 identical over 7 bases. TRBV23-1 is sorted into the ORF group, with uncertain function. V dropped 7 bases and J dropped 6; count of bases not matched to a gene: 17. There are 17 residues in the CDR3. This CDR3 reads CASTDDRVDYGAGELFF. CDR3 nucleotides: TGCGCCAGCACCGACGACAGGGTGGATTACGGGGCCGGGGAGCTGTTTTTT.

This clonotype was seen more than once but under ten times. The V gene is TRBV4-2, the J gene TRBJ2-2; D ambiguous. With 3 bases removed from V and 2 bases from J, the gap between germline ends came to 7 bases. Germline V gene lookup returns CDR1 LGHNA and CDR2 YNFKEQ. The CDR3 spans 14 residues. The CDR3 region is CASSQDLNTGELFF. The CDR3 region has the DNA TGTGCCAGCAGCCAGGACCTAAACACCGGGGAGCTGTTTTTT.

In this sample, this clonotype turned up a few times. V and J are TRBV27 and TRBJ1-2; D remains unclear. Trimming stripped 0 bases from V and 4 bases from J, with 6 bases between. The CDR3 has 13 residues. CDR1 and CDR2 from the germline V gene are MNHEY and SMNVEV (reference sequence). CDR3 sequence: CASSLSGSYGYTF. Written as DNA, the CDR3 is TGTGCCAGCAGTTTATCAGGGAGCTATGGCTACACCTTC.

CDR3 DNA sequence: TGTGCCAGCAGTCCCTCCCTCGGGAATAATTCACCCCTCCACTTT. Encoded protein: CASSPSLGNNSPLHF. V usage is TRBV6-5 and J usage is TRBJ1-6, with unresolved D. The V gene lost 5 bases and the J gene lost 5 bases, with 13 bases spanning the gap. Germline V CDR1 and CDR2: MNHEY, SVGAGI. The CDR3 loop spans 15 amino acids.

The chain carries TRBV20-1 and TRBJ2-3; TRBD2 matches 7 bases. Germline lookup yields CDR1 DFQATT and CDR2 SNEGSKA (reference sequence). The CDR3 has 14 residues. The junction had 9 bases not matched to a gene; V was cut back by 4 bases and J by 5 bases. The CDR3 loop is CSAMEGGRGDTQYF. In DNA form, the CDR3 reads TGCAGTGCTATGGAGGGAGGGCGGGGAGATACGCAGTATTTT.

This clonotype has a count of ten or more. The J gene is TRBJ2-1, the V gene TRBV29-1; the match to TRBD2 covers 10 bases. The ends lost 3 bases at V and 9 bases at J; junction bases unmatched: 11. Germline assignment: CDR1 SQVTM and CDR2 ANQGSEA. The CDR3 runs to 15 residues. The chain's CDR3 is CSVDEREGRNLEQFF. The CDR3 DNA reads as TGCAGCGTTGACGAGCGGGAGGGTCGTAACCTTGAGCAGTTCTTC.

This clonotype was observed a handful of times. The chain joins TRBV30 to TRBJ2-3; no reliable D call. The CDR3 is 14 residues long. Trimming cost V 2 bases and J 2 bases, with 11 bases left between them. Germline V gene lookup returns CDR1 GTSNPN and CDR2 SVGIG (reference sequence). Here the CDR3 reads CAWSSTGFTDTQYF. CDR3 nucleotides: TGTGCCTGGAGTTCTACGGGTTTCACAGATACGCAGTATTTT.

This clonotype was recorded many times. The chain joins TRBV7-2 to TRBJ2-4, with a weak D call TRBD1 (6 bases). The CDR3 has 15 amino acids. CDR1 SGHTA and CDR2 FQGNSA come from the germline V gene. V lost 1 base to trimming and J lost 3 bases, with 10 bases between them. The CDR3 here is CASSLDGTSKNIQYF. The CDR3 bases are TGTGCCAGCAGCTTAGACGGGACAAGCAAAAACATTCAGTACTTC.

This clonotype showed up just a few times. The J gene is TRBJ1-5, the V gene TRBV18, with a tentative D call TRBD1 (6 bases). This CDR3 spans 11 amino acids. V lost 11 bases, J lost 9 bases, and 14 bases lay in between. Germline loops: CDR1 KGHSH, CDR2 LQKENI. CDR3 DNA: TGTGCCTCGGACGGGGGCCGGCCCCAGCATTTT. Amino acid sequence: CASDGGRPQHF.

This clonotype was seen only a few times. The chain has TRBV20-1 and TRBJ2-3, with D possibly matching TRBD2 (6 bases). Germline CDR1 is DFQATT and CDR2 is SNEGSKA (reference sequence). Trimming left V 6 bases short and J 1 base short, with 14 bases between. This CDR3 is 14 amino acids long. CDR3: CSARGNGGTDTQYF. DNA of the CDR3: TGCAGTGCCCGGGGGAACGGTGGCACAGATACGCAGTATTTT.

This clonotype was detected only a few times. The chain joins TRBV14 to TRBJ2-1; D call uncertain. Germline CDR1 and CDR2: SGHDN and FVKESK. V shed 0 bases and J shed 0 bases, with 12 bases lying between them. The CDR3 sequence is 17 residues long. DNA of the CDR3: TGTGCCAGCAGCCAAGAAGGCTTTTTTAACTCCTACAATGAGCAGTTCTTC. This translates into CASSQEGFFNSYNEQFF.

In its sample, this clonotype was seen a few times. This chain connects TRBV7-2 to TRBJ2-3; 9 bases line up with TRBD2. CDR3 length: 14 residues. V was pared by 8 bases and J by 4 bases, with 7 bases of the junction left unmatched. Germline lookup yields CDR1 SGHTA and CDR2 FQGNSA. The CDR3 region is CASLRGGGADTQYF. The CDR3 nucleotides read TGTGCCAGCCTACGCGGGGGGGGGGCAGATACGCAGTATTTT. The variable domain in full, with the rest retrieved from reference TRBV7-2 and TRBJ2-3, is GAGVSQSPSNKVTEKGKDVELRCDPISGHTALYWYRQSLGQGLEFLIYFQGNSAPDKSGLPSDRFSAERTGGSVSTLTIQRTQQEDSAVYLCASLRGGGADTQYFGPGTRLTVL.

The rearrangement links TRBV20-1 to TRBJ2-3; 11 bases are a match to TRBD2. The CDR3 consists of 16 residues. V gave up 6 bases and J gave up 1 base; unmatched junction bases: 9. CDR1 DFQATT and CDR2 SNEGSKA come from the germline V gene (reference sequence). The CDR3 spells CSAPGTSGAGTDTQYF. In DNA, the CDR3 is TGCAGTGCCCCAGGGACTAGCGGAGCCGGCACAGATACGCAGTATTTT.

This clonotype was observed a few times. The CDR3 region is CSARDTQGASDTQYF. CDR3 in DNA: TGCAGTGCTAGAGATACACAGGGGGCGTCAGATACGCAGTATTTT. The chain links TRBV20-1 to TRBJ2-3; 9 bases map to TRBD1. J was trimmed by 4 bases and V by 0 bases; bases with no gene match: 5. Germline CDR1 DFQATT, CDR2 SNEGSKA (reference sequence). The CDR3 is 15 residues long.

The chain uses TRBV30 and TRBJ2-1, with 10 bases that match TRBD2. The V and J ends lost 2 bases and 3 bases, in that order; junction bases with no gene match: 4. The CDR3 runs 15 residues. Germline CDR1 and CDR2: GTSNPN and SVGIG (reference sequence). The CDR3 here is CAWSRLAGLYNEQFF. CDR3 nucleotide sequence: TGTGCCTGGAGTCGACTAGCGGGCCTCTACAATGAGCAGTTCTTC.

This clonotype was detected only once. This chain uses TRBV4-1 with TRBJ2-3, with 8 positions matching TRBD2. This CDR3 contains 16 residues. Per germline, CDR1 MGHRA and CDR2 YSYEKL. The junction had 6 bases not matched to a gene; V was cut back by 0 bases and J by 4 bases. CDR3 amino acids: CASSQENSGNADTQYF. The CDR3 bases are TGCGCCAGCAGCCAAGAAAATAGCGGGAACGCAGATACGCAGTATTTT.

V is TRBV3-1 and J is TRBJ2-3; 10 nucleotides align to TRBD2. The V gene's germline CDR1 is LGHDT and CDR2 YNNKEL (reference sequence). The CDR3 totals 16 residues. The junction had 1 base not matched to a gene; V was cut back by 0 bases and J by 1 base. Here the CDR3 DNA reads TGTGCCAGCAGCCAAGAAGGGACTAGCGGCACAGATACGCAGTATTTT. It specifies CASSQEGTSGTDTQYF.

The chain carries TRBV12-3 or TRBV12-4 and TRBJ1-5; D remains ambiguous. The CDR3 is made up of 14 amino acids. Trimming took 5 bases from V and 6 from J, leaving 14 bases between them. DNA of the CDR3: TGTGCCAGCAGTAGTCAGGCTTACGGTCAGCCCCAGCATTTT. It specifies CASSSQAYGQPQHF.

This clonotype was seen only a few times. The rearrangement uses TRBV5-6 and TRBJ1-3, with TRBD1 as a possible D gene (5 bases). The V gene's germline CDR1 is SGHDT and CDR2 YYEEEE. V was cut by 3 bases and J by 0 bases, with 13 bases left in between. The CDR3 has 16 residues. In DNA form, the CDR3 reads TGTGCCAGCAGCTCGTCGGACACGCTCTCTGGAAACACCATATATTTT. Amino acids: CASSSSDTLSGNTIYF.

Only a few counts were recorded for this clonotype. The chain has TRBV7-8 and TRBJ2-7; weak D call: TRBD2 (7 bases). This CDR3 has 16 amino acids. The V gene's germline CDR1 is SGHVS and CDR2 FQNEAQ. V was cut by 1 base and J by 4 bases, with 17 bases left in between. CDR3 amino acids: CASSLGSGLGGYEQYF. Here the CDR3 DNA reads TGTGCCAGCAGCTTAGGGTCTGGACTAGGGGGATACGAGCAGTACTTC.

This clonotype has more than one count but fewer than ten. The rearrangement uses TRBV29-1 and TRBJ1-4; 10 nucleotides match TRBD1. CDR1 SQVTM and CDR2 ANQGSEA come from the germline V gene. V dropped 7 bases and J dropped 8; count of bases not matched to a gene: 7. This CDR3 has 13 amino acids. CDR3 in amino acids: CSATTGGQEKLFF. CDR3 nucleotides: TGCAGCGCCACGACAGGGGGCCAGGAAAAACTGTTTTTT.

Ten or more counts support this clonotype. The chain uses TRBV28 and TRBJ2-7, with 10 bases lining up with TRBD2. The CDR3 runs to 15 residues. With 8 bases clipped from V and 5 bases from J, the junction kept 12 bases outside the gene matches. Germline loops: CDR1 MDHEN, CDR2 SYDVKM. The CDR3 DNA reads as TGTGCCAGCCTAAAGATGGGACTAGCGTTGCACGAGCAGTACTTC. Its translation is CASLKMGLALHEQYF.